The 20 T cell receptor beta chains in this list originate from one sample, sequenced in a study of beta chain features in type 1 diabetes. TCRB transcripts that were expressed got sequenced, as all of the isolated RNA had been reverse transcribed. The table came from immunoSEQ multiplex PCR; TCRdb's copy has only in-frame clones and leaves some out. The sample lists some 270,000 clones, over 12% occurring once. Source material: naive CD4+ T cells from blood. The receptors stem from a woman in her 40s in good health.

J is TRBJ2-1 and V is TRBV29-1; 9 bases agree with TRBD1. Looked up from germline, CDR1 is SQVTM and CDR2 is ANQGSEA. This CDR3 is built from 15 residues. J was trimmed by 4 bases and V by 4 bases; bases with no gene match: 8. The DNA for the CDR3 is TGCAGCGTTGGACCGGGACAGGGCCTTTACAATGAGCAGTTCTTC. Translating it yields CSVGPGQGLYNEQFF.

J is TRBJ1-4 and V is TRBV5-1; 11 nucleotides align to TRBD1. The CDR3 length is 14 residues. The ends lost 5 bases at V and 8 bases at J; junction bases unmatched: 5. CDR1 is SGHRS, CDR2 YFSETQ, per germline. CDR3 in DNA: TGCGCCAGCAGTCCCGGGACAGGGGGAGAAAAACTGTTTTTT. It codes for CASSPGTGGEKLFF. The whole variable domain, filled in from reference TRBV5-1 and TRBJ1-4, reads KAGVTQTPRYLIKTRGQQVTLSCSPISGHRSVSWYQQTPGQGLQFLFEYFSETQRNKGNFPGRFSGRQFSNSRSEMNVSTLELGDSALYLCASSPGTGGEKLFFGSGTQLSVL.

This clone was seen many times. The chain employs TRBV15 and TRBJ2-3; the match to TRBD1 covers 7 bases. CDR3 length equals 14 residues. V lost 7 bases to trimming and J lost 1 base; unmatched junction nucleotides: 5. Germline V gene data show CDR1 as LNHNV and CDR2 as YYDKDF (reference sequence). The CDR3 DNA reads TGTGCCACCAAACTAGGACAGGGCACAGATACGCAGTATTTT. Translating gives CATKLGQGTDTQYF.

This clone was seen a few times. The chain is built from TRBV28 and TRBJ2-1; D perhaps matches TRBD2 (6 bases). This CDR3 comprises 13 residues. Germline CDR1 MDHEN, CDR2 SYDVKM. V dropped 8 bases and J dropped 8 bases, with 16 bases sitting between them. CDR3 bases: TGTGCCAGCTATGGGAGGCCTAGGGATGAGCAGTTCTTC. Its translation: CASYGRPRDEQFF.

This clone turned up a few times. The sample contains more than one DNA sequence encoding this CDR3. The rearrangement uses TRBV14 and TRBJ2-1, with TRBD2 as a possible D gene (5 bases). Trimming stripped 1 base from V and 0 bases from J, with 10 bases between. The V gene's germline CDR1 is SGHDN and CDR2 FVKESK. CDR3 length: 16 residues. CDR3 nucleotides: TGTGCCAGCAGCCAAGTAGCTGGGAGCTCCTACAATGAGCAGTTCTTC. This translates into CASSQVAGSSYNEQFF.

This clone has just a few counts. The V call is TRBV6-5, the J call TRBJ1-2; weak D call: TRBD1 (5 bases). V lost 6 bases to trimming and J lost 7 bases, with 9 bases between them. From germline, CDR1 is MNHEY and CDR2 SVGAGI. This CDR3 contains 11 residues. The CDR3 reads CASSPGSGYTF. The CDR3, as DNA: TGTGCCAGCAGCCCAGGGTCTGGCTACACCTTC.

About this clone: Other DNA sequences in this specimen translate into the identical CDR3. The CDR3 spells CASSLSGQGNTEAFF. The CDR3 DNA is TGTGCCAGCAGCTTGTCAGGGCAGGGGAACACTGAAGCTTTCTTT. The chain uses TRBV5-4 and TRBJ1-1; D is possibly TRBD1 (5 bases). The CDR3 spans 15 residues. The germline CDR1 and CDR2 sequences are SGHNT and YYREEE (reference sequence). The germline V and J ends were trimmed by 1 base and 1 base, with 11 bases remaining between them.

The chain has TRBV5-1 and TRBJ2-2, with D possibly being TRBD2 (6 bases). Trimming pared 1 base from V and 0 bases from J, leaving 13 bases between. Germline CDR1 and CDR2: SGHRS and YFSETQ. CDR3 length equals 17 residues. The CDR3 is CASSLQVVAANTGELFF. CDR3 in DNA: TGCGCCAGCAGCTTGCAAGTGGTAGCGGCGAACACCGGGGAGCTGTTTTTT.

The DNA for the CDR3 is TGCGCCAGCAGCTCTAGCGGAATCTACGAGCAGTACTTC. Translating gives CASSSSGIYEQYF. The chain couples TRBV5-1 to TRBJ2-7, with 7 bases matching TRBD2. The CDR3 spans 13 residues. V was clipped by 3 bases and J by 3 bases; unmatched bases: 3. The germline CDR1 and CDR2 sequences are SGHRS and YFSETQ.

This chain uses TRBV9 with TRBJ1-2; the match to TRBD1 covers 10 bases. CDR1 and CDR2 (germline): SGDLS, YYNGEE. This CDR3 comprises 14 residues. Germline trimming cut 5 bases from V and 7 bases from J; bases unmatched to any gene: 8. CDR3 DNA sequence: TGTGCCAGCAGTCGGGACAGGGGAACGAGTGGCTACACCTTC. It codes for CASSRDRGTSGYTF.

This sequence joins TRBV5-6 and TRBJ2-3; 7 bases are shared with TRBD1. The CDR3 is made up of 15 amino acids. V shed 3 bases, J shed 5 bases, and the junction held 9 bases outside the gene matches. CDR1 is SGHDT and CDR2 is YYEEEE in the germline V gene. DNA for the CDR3: TGTGCCAGCAGCTACATGACAGGGACCGGAGATACGCAGTATTTT. Its translation is CASSYMTGTGDTQYF.

This clone has only a few counts. V and J are TRBV4-1 and TRBJ2-1; 16 nucleotides line up with TRBD2. The CDR3 length is 16 residues. J was trimmed by 9 bases and V by 5 bases; bases with no gene match: 7. CDR1 and CDR2 (germline): MGHRA, YSYEKL. The CDR3 loop reads CASSKGTSGGVTEQFF. CDR3 DNA sequence: TGCGCCAGCAGCAAAGGGACTAGCGGGGGGGTTACTGAGCAGTTCTTC.

The J gene is TRBJ2-3, the V gene TRBV5-4; the match to TRBD2 covers 7 bases. The CDR3 loop spans 14 amino acids. Germline V CDR1 and CDR2: SGHNT, YYREEE (reference sequence). V lost 4 bases to trimming and J lost 10 bases; unmatched junction nucleotides: 12. The DNA for the CDR3 is TGTGCCAGCAGCCGAAGGACCGGGGGGTATGCGCAGTATTTT. Protein sequence: CASSRRTGGYAQYF.

This clone showed up many times. The rearrangement links TRBV4-1 to TRBJ2-5; D gene ambiguous. Between the trimmed V and J ends, which lost 0 bases and 5 bases, there was a span of 4 bases. Germline V gene sequence: CDR1 MGHRA, CDR2 YSYEKL. This CDR3 is built from 12 residues. CDR3 DNA sequence: TGCGCCAGCAGCCAAGAATCGGAGACCCAGTACTTC. It translates to CASSQESETQYF.

V is TRBV11-2 and J is TRBJ2-3, with 8 nucleotides matching TRBD1. CDR3 length: 15 amino acids. The germline gives CDR1 SGHAT, CDR2 FQNNGV. V lost 5 bases and J lost 8; bases outside the gene matches: 12. The CDR3 DNA reads TGTGCCAGCAGCCCCAGGGGGCGCGACGGAACTACGCAGTATTTT. Residues: CASSPRGRDGTTQYF. Variable domain in full (rest from reference TRBV11-2 and TRBJ2-3): EAGVAQSPRYKIIEKRQSVAFWCNPISGHATLYWYQQILGQGPKLLIQFQNNGVVDDSQLPKDRFSAERLKGVDSTLKIQPAKLEDSAVYLCASSPRGRDGTTQYFGPGTRLTVL.

This rearrangement joins TRBV18 to TRBJ2-5; 10 bases line up with TRBD1. TRBJ2-7 explains the end of the DNA better; the J call may be wrong. Germline assignment: CDR1 KGHSH and CDR2 LQKENI. The CDR3 runs 14 residues. CDR3 nucleotides: TGTGCCAGCTCGGGCGGGGACAGGGGCCACGAGCAGTACTTC. Amino acid sequence: CASSGGDRGHEQYF.

A few counts support this clone. This sequence joins TRBV28 and TRBJ2-5; 8 positions agree with TRBD2. V dropped 5 bases and J dropped 2; count of bases not matched to a gene: 7. Looked up from germline, CDR1 is MDHEN and CDR2 is SYDVKM. The length of the CDR3 is 15 residues. The CDR3 DNA reads TGTGCCAGCAGTCGAACTAGCGGAGGACAAGAGACCCAGTACTTC. It translates to CASSRTSGGQETQYF.

The rearrangement joins TRBV5-6 to TRBJ2-4; D gene ambiguous. Looked up from germline, CDR1 is SGHDT and CDR2 is YYEEEE. The CDR3 has 15 amino acids. With 0 bases removed from V and 0 bases from J, the gap between germline ends came to 7 bases. The CDR3, as DNA: TGTGCCAGCAGCTTGGCCCAGATAGCCAAAAACATTCAGTACTTC. Translation gives CASSLAQIAKNIQYF.

As concerns this clone: Sequence at one end of the junction differs from germline and may be a read error. The chain carries TRBV28 and TRBJ2-7; TRBD1 matches 8 bases. The CDR3 contains 14 residues. Germline V CDR1 and CDR2: MDHEN, SYDVKM. For the CDR3, the DNA is TGTGCCAGCAGTTCGGACGGACAGGGCCTGTCATGTTGGTTC. It translates to CASSSDGQGLSCWF.

This chain uses TRBV5-6 with TRBJ1-5; D is unclear. From germline, CDR1 is SGHDT and CDR2 YYEEEE. The V and J ends lost 3 bases and 5 bases respectively, with 18 bases between them. This CDR3 is 16 amino acids long. The CDR3 here is CASSWRTYREDQPQHF. The CDR3 bases are TGTGCCAGCAGCTGGAGAACCTACCGGGAGGATCAGCCCCAGCATTTT.